The table lists the clone carrying this T cell receptor beta chain with many counts. This specimen belongs to a study of T cells after yellow fever vaccination. Conversion of TCR transcripts into cDNA relied on 5'RACE template switching, which added a universal primer site and UMIs. TCRdb processed the 5' RACE reads anew with MiXCR; each CDR3 protein has one entry. The profile shows hundreds of thousands of distinct CDR3 sequences, 10% to 15% of them singletons. This CDR3 is built from 15 residues. V lost 4 bases, J lost 7 bases, and 9 bases stayed unmatched. The V gene's germline CDR1 is SGHTA and CDR2 FQGNSA.

This TCR was sampled from a man younger than 40 who received the YFV17D yellow fever vaccine. V and J are TRBV7-2 and TRBJ2-1, with 8 bases lining up with TRBD2. Sample: PBMCs, taken on the day of the yellow fever booster vaccination. The CDR3 is CASSSGAGAGNEQFF. In DNA form, the CDR3 reads TGTGCCAGCAGCTCGGGAGCGGGAGCGGGAAATGAGCAGTTCTTC. The whole variable domain, filled in from reference TRBV7-2 and TRBJ2-1, reads GAGVSQSPSNKVTEKGKDVELRCDPISGHTALYWYRQSLGQGLEFLIYFQGNSAPDKSGLPSDRFSAERTGGSVSTLTIQRTQQEDSAVYLCASSSGAGAGNEQFFGPGTRLTVL.